This T cell receptor (beta chain) was found in a study of cytomegalovirus exposure and HLA in healthy donors. Primers: 60 Vbeta forward and 13 Jbeta reverse. The assay was immunoSEQ multiplex PCR, and TCRdb's table has in-frame clones only and misses some. The sample lists approximately 260,000 clones, about four fifths occurring once. Study results and limitations: An assumption of roughly uniform sequencing depth across donors underlay the presence/absence analyses.

This clone occurred a few times. Its antigen is still unknown. V was pared by 1 base and J by 3 bases, with 6 bases of the junction left unmatched. Germline V gives CDR1 SGHTA, CDR2 FQGNSA. The CDR3 extends over 16 amino acids. The clonotype comes from a woman between 40 and 55 years old in good health and CMV-seropositive. The V gene is TRBV7-2, the J gene TRBJ2-7, with 10 positions matching TRBD2. Sequencing input: PBMCs. The CDR3 loop is CASSLVGAGGNYEQYF. The CDR3 nucleotides read TGTGCCAGCAGCTTAGTTGGAGCGGGAGGGAACTACGAGCAGTACTTC.